Each of the 2 T cell receptor beta chains below was sequenced from the same sample in a study of spatial heterogeneity in lung cancer. Time point here: sample taken at primary tumor resection. TCRdb re-called the 5' RACE reads with MiXCR, one entry per CDR3 protein. The table has over 25,000 distinct CDR3 sequences, roughly 7.2% seen once. These receptors' antigens are unknown. The study, taken as a whole, reports: The number of expanded tumor alpha and beta chains correlated with mutation number.

This specimen consisted of lung tumor tissue, obtained at surgery. These receptor sequences come from a male donor with early-stage non-small cell lung cancer.

This clonotype was found many times. The V gene is TRBV27, the J gene TRBJ1-6; TRBD1 aligns across 8 bases. CDR3 length: 15 residues. The germline V gene has CDR1 MNHEY and CDR2 SMNVEV (reference sequence). Losses at the gene ends were 5 bases for V and 9 bases for J; bases not matched to a gene: 9. The CDR3 DNA reads TGTGCCAGCAGTCCCCGGACAGGGACCGGTTCACCCCTCCACTTT. This encodes CASSPRTGTGSPLHF.

The rearrangement joins TRBV24-1 to TRBJ2-5, with 11 bases aligning to TRBD1. V was clipped by 5 bases and J by 4 bases; unmatched bases: 2. This CDR3 is 14 amino acids long. Germline values: CDR1 KGHDR, CDR2 SFDVKD. The CDR3 region has the DNA TGTGCCACCAGTGTCGGGACAGGGGGAGAGACCCAGTACTTC. This gives the protein CATSVGTGGETQYF.